The 3 T cell receptor beta chains below all came from one sample that was sequenced in a study of blood T cell repertoires in COVID-19. Method: immunoSEQ multiplex PCR; TCRdb's copy keeps in-frame clones and lacks some. The sample holds tens of thousands of clones, roughly four fifths seen once. The sequenced sample consisted of peripheral blood. The receptors here all came from a woman aged 60-70 years with acute or convalescent COVID-19.

The chain carries TRBV7-2 and TRBJ2-1; 7 bases map to TRBD2. V was pared by 5 bases and J by 3 bases, with 4 bases of the junction left unmatched. This CDR3 spans 14 amino acids. Germline V lookup: CDR1 SGHTA, CDR2 FQGNSA. The CDR3 sequence is CASSASGGYNEQFF. CDR3 DNA: TGTGCCAGCAGCGCGTCGGGAGGCTACAATGAGCAGTTCTTC.

The chain employs TRBV13 and TRBJ1-3; 7 bases map to TRBD1. The CDR3 extends over 17 amino acids. With V trimmed by 3 bases and J by 0 bases, 8 bases remained unmatched. Germline CDR1 PRHDT, CDR2 FYEKMQ (reference sequence). The CDR3 bases are TGTGCCAGCAGCTTCAACCGACAGGGACGCTCTGGAAACACCATATATTTT. Protein product: CASSFNRQGRSGNTIYF.

The V call is TRBV6-5, the J call TRBJ1-5; 7 nucleotides agree with TRBD1. V lost 6 bases and J lost 6; bases outside the gene matches: 11. Per germline, CDR1 MNHEY and CDR2 SVGAGI. The CDR3 consists of 15 residues. The DNA for the CDR3 is TGTGCCAGCAGCCGCACAGGGGCGGGTGGTCAGCCCCAGCATTTT. Translation: CASSRTGAGGQPQHF.